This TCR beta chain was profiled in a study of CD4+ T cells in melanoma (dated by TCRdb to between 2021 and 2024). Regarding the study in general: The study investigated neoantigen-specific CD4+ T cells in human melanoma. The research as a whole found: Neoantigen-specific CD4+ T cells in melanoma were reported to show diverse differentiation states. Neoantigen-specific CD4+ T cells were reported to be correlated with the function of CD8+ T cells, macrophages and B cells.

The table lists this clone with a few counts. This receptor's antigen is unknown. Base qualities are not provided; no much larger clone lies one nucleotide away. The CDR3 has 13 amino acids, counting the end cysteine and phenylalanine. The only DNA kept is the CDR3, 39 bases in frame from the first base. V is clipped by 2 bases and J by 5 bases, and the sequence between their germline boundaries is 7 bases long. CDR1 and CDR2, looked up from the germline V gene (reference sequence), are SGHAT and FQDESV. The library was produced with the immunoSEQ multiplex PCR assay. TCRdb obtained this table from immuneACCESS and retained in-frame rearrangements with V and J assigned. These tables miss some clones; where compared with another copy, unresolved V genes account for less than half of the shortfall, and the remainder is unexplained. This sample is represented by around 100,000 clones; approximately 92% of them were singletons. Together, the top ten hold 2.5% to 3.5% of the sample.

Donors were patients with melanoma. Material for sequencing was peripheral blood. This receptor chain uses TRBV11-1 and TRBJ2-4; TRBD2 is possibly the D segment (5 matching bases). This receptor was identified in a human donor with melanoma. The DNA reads TGTGCCAGCAGCTTAAGGAGGCAAAACATTCAGTACTTC. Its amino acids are CASSLRRQNIQYF.